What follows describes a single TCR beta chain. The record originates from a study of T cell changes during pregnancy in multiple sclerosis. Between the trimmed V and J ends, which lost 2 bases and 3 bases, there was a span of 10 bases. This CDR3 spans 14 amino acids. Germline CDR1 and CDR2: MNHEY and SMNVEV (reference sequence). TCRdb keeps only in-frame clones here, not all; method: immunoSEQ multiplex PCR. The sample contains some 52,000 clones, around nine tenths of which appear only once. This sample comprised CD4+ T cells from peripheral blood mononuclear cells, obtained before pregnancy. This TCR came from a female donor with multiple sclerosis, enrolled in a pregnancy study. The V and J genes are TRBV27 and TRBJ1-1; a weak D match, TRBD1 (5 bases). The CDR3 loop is CASSLAGGDTEAFF. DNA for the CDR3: TGTGCCAGCAGTTTAGCCGGGGGGGACACTGAAGCTTTCTTT.